This T cell receptor beta chain was identified during a study of tumor T cells in aggressive B-cell lymphoma. Data came from immunoSEQ multiplex PCR; TCRdb stores just in-frame clones and leaves some out. The sample contains approximately 7,100 clones, 80% to 85% of which appear only once. Germline V CDR1 and CDR2: DFQATT, SNEGSKA (reference sequence). The CDR3 totals 11 residues. V and J are TRBV20-1 and TRBJ2-5; D perhaps matches TRBD2 (5 bases). The specimen sequenced was tumor tissue. This clonotype was obtained from an adult with diffuse large B cell lymphoma. In DNA, the CDR3 is TGCATAGCGACCTGGCGAGAGACCCAGTACTTC. Its protein is CIATWRETQYF.